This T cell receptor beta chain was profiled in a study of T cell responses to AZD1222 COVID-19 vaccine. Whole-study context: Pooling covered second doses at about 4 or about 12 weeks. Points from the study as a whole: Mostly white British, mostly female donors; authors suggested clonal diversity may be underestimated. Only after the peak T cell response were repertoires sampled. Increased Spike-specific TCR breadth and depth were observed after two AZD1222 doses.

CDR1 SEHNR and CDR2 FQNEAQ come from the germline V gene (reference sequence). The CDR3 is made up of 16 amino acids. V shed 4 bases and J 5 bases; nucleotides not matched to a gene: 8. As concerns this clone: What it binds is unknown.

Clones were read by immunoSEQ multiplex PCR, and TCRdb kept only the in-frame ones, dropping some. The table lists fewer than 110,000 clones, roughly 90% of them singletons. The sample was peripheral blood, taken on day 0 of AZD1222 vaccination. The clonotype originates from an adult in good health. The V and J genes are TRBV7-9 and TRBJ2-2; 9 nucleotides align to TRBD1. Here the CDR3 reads CASSSLGQGITGELFF. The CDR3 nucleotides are TGTGCCAGCAGCTCCCTGGGACAGGGTATTACCGGGGAGCTGTTTTTT.